The 22 T cell receptor beta chains below were found in one sample sequenced in a study of blood T cell repertoires in COVID-19. Profiled with immunoSEQ multiplex PCR; TCRdb holds only in-frame clones, not every one. The sample yields over 150,000 clones, approximately 88% seen once. Sequencing input: peripheral blood. All receptors derive from a woman between 55 and 75 years old with acute or convalescent COVID-19.

Comments on this clone: Compared with germline, one end of the junction differs, possibly owing to a read error. This chain joins TRBV5-4 and TRBJ2-5; 12 bases match TRBD2. The CDR3 runs to 16 residues. The germline V gene encodes CDR1 SGHNT and CDR2 YYREEE (reference sequence). This chain's CDR3 is CASSSGLAGTQGTQYF. CDR3 DNA: TGTGCCAGCAGCTCCGGACTAGCGGGAACCCAAGGGACCCAGTACTTC.

This sequence joins TRBV28 and TRBJ2-5, with a tentative D call TRBD2 (5 bases). The CDR3 has 14 residues. V gave up 3 bases and J gave up 7 bases, with 15 bases separating them. Per the germline V gene, CDR1 is MDHEN and CDR2 is SYDVKM. The CDR3 reads CASSFQAGGGTQYF. CDR3 DNA: TGTGCCAGCAGTTTCCAGGCAGGTGGAGGGACCCAGTACTTC.

The J gene is TRBJ1-2, the V gene TRBV30; D gene uncertain. The CDR3 extends over 13 amino acids. The V and J ends lost 0 bases and 2 bases respectively, with 7 bases between them. Germline V gene sequence: CDR1 GTSNPN, CDR2 SVGIG (reference sequence). CDR3 protein: CAWSVASNYGYTF. As DNA, the CDR3 is TGTGCCTGGAGTGTAGCGTCAAACTATGGCTACACCTTC.

The V gene is TRBV6-2 or TRBV6-3, the J gene TRBJ1-5; 10 bases fit TRBD1. Germline-derived CDR1 and CDR2 are MNHEY and SVGEGT. There are 14 residues in the CDR3. Trimming removed 4 bases from V and 6 bases from J; junction bases left unmatched: 3. The CDR3 loop reads CASSSRQGAQPQHF. CDR3 DNA: TGTGCCAGCAGTTCCAGACAGGGGGCTCAGCCCCAGCATTTT.

The chain joins TRBV29-1 to TRBJ1-2; 7 bases fit TRBD1. The CDR3 covers 14 residues. CDR1 and CDR2 from the germline V gene are SQVTM and ANQGSEA. The J segment lost 0 bases and the V segment lost 5 bases, leaving 6 bases of the junction unmatched. The chain's CDR3 is CSVRGQPANYGYTF. CDR3 coding DNA: TGCAGCGTTCGGGGACAGCCCGCTAACTATGGCTACACCTTC.

The CDR3 loop reads CASSLTGGAGANVLTF. The CDR3, as DNA: TGCGCCAGCAGCTTGACAGGGGGCGCTGGGGCCAACGTCCTGACTTTC. This chain links TRBV5-1 with TRBJ2-6, with 9 bases matching TRBD1. Germline trimming cut 1 base from V and 2 bases from J; bases unmatched to any gene: 1. This CDR3 spans 16 amino acids. Germline CDR1 SGHRS, CDR2 YFSETQ.

This clone was detected only a few times. This chain links TRBV6-2 or TRBV6-3 with TRBJ1-2; TRBD1 is a possible D gene (5 bases). The germline V gene has CDR1 MNHEY and CDR2 SVGEGT. Trimming took off 6 bases at V and 6 bases at J, with 14 bases between the two ends. There are 13 residues in the CDR3. CDR3 coding DNA: TGTGCCAGCAGCCGCCGACAGACGGATGGCTACACCTTC. Translation gives CASSRRQTDGYTF.

This clone was observed once. This rearrangement joins TRBV4-1 to TRBJ2-1; no clear D. CDR3 length: 15 amino acids. Germline V lookup: CDR1 MGHRA, CDR2 YSYEKL. V was cut by 3 bases and J by 0 bases, with 9 bases left in between. The DNA of the CDR3 is TGCGCCAGCAGCCATCCTCTAGGCTCCTACAATGAGCAGTTCTTC. Translating it yields CASSHPLGSYNEQFF.

The V call is TRBV10-3, the J call TRBJ2-7; TRBD1 aligns across 7 bases. Trimming cost V 6 bases and J 3 bases; bases outside gene matches: 5. Germline values: CDR1 ENHRY, CDR2 SYGVKD. This CDR3 comprises 13 residues. The CDR3 sequence: CAIRPGQNYEQYF. For the CDR3, the DNA is TGTGCCATCAGGCCGGGACAGAACTACGAGCAGTACTTC.

The V and J genes are TRBV2 and TRBJ2-1; 9 nucleotides match TRBD1. The J segment lost 6 bases and the V segment lost 7 bases, leaving 16 bases of the junction unmatched. Germline loops: CDR1 SNHLY, CDR2 FYNNEI. The CDR3 extends over 17 amino acids. The CDR3 spells CASNFPGTGRDRNEQFF. In nucleotides, the CDR3 is TGTGCCAGCAACTTCCCCGGGACAGGGAGGGACCGCAATGAGCAGTTCTTC.

V and J are TRBV28 and TRBJ1-3; TRBD1 agrees at 8 bases. In germline, CDR1 is MDHEN, CDR2 SYDVKM. The length of the CDR3 is 15 residues. With 6 bases clipped from V and 3 bases from J, the junction kept 7 bases outside the gene matches. CDR3 nucleotide sequence: TGTGCCAGCAGGAAAGACAGGGGCTTTGGAAACACCATATATTTT. Encoded protein: CASRKDRGFGNTIYF.

This clone was observed once. The chain has TRBV9 and TRBJ2-7; the D gene is possibly TRBD1 (6 bases). V lost 4 bases and J 3 bases, leaving 8 bases between the germline ends. CDR1 is SGDLS, CDR2 YYNGEE, per germline. CDR3 length: 12 residues. CDR3 DNA sequence: TGTGCCAGCAGCCCGACAGGCTACGAGCAGTACTTC. This gives the protein CASSPTGYEQYF.

This sequence joins TRBV5-6 and TRBJ1-4; 9 nucleotides agree with TRBD1. Germline V gene sequence: CDR1 SGHDT, CDR2 YYEEEE. V shed 4 bases, J shed 4 bases, and the junction held 11 bases outside the gene matches. The CDR3 spans 17 residues. DNA for the CDR3: TGTGCCAGCAGCCTACTAGGACAGGGGACGGGTAATGAAAAACTGTTTTTT. Protein: CASSLLGQGTGNEKLFF.

This clone appeared a few times. The V and J genes are TRBV5-1 and TRBJ1-4; D not resolved. Deletions cut 0 bases from V and 0 bases from J, with 15 bases between. CDR1 and CDR2 from the germline V gene are SGHRS and YFSETQ. CDR3 length: 18 residues. DNA of the CDR3: TGCGCCAGCAGCTTGGCCCTGCAGGCAGCCGCAACTAATGAAAAACTGTTTTTT. Its protein product is CASSLALQAAATNEKLFF.

V and J are TRBV29-1 and TRBJ2-1, with 9 bases matching TRBD1. J gave up 7 bases and V 3 bases, and 4 bases lay outside the gene matches. Germline V gene lookup returns CDR1 SQVTM and CDR2 ANQGSEA. This CDR3 contains 13 residues. The CDR3 sequence is CSVDRQGGNEQFF. In DNA form, the CDR3 reads TGCAGCGTTGACCGACAGGGGGGGAATGAGCAGTTCTTC.

This rearrangement joins TRBV6-5 to TRBJ2-4; 8 bases are shared with TRBD1. V shed 5 bases, J shed 6 bases, and the junction held 3 bases outside the gene matches. The CDR3 totals 13 residues. Germline V gene lookup returns CDR1 MNHEY and CDR2 SVGAGI. The CDR3 nucleotides are TGTGCCAGCAGTAGCGACAGGGGAAACATTCAGTACTTC. Its translation: CASSSDRGNIQYF.

V gene TRBV4-2 combines with J gene TRBJ2-1, with 8 bases lining up with TRBD2. The CDR3 spans 14 residues. Germline V gene data show CDR1 as LGHNA and CDR2 as YNFKEQ. V lost 2 bases to trimming and J lost 10 bases; unmatched junction nucleotides: 7. CDR3 amino acids: CASSQKRGMGEQFF. The CDR3 DNA sequence: TGTGCCAGCAGCCAAAAGCGGGGGATGGGGGAGCAGTTCTTC.

The CDR3 loop is CASSQDPTRVYEQYF. In DNA form, the CDR3 reads TGTGCCAGCAGCCAAGATCCAACCAGGGTCTACGAGCAGTACTTC. This chain connects TRBV7-6 to TRBJ2-7; D is perhaps TRBD1 (5 bases). The CDR3 is made up of 15 amino acids. Germline V lookup: CDR1 SGHVS, CDR2 FNYEAQ. Trimming left V 5 bases short and J 3 bases short, with 17 bases between.

This clone appeared a single time. V is TRBV5-4 and J is TRBJ1-1, with TRBD1 matching over 7 bases. Losses at the gene ends were 0 bases for V and 8 bases for J; bases not matched to a gene: 4. Germline assignment: CDR1 SGHNT and CDR2 YYREEE (reference sequence). This CDR3 is 13 amino acids long. For the CDR3, the DNA is TGTGCCAGCAGCTTGGTTTCAGGGGGGGAAGCTTTCTTT. It yields the protein CASSLVSGGEAFF.

The chain is built from TRBV18 and TRBJ1-3; D may be TRBD1 (5 bases). V dropped 5 bases and J dropped 4 bases, with 15 bases sitting between them. Looked up from germline, CDR1 is KGHSH and CDR2 is LQKENI. The CDR3 contains 15 residues. CDR3 protein: CASSIPGTTGNTIYF. The CDR3 DNA reads TGTGCCAGCTCAATTCCAGGGACTACAGGAAACACCATATATTTT.

The V and J genes are TRBV4-2 and TRBJ1-1; TRBD1 aligns across 8 bases. Germline CDR1 and CDR2: LGHNA and YNFKEQ. After removal of 0 bases from V and 1 base from J, the junction contained 7 bases not matched to a gene. The CDR3 length is 17 residues. CDR3 nucleotide sequence: TGTGCCAGCAGCCAAGATGGGACAGGACAGGGGAACACTGAAGCTTTCTTT. It codes for CASSQDGTGQGNTEAFF.

The rearrangement uses TRBV7-2 and TRBJ1-1; D is possibly TRBD1 (6 bases). V shed 5 bases and J shed 10 bases, with 20 bases lying between them. The length of the CDR3 is 14 residues. Germline V gives CDR1 SGHTA, CDR2 FQGNSA. Here the CDR3 reads CASSTRGGAQGAFF. In nucleotides, the CDR3 is TGTGCCAGCAGCACCCGGGGGGGGGCGCAAGGAGCTTTCTTT. Based on the CDR3 plus reference TRBV7-2 and TRBJ1-1, the full variable domain is GAGVSQSPSNKVTEKGKDVELRCDPISGHTALYWYRQSLGQGLEFLIYFQGNSAPDKSGLPSDRFSAERTGGSVSTLTIQRTQQEDSAVYLCASSTRGGAQGAFFGQGTRLTVV.